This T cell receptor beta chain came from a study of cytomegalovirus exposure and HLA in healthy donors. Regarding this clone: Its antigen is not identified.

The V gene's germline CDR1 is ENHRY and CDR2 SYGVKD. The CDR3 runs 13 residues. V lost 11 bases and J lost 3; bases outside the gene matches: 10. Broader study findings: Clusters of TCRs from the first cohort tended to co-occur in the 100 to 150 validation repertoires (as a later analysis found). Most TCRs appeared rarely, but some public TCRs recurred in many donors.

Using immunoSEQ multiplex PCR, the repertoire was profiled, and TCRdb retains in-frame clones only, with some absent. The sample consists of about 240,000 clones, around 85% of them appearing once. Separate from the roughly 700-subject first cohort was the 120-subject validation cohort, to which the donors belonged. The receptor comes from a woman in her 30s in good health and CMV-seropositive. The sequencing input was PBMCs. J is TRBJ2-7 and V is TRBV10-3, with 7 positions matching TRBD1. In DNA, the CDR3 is TGTGCCTCCACCCTGGGACAGCTCTACGAGCAGTACTTC. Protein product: CASTLGQLYEQYF.